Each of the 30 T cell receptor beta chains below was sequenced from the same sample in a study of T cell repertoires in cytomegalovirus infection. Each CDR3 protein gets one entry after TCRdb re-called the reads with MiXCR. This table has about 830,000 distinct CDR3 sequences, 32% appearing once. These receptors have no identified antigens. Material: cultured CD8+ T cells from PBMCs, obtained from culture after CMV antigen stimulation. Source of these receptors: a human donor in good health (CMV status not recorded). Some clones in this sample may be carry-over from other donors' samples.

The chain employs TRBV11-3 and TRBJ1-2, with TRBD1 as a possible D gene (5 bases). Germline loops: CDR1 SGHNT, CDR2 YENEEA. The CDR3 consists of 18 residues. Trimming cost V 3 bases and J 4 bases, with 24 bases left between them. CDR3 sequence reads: CASSFRSRKGRRFYGYTF. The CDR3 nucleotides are TGTGCCAGCAGCTTTCGGTCACGAAAGGGACGGAGATTCTATGGCTACACCTTC.

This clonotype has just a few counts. CDR3 DNA: TGTGCCAGCAGCCAGACTAGCGGCTACGAGCAGTACGTC. It translates to CASSQTSGYEQYV. The chain uses TRBV7-6 and TRBJ2-7; 9 positions agree with TRBD2. V trimming: 5 bases; J trimming: 3 bases; junction bases outside the gene matches: 2. The CDR3 sequence is 13 residues long. Germline-derived CDR1 and CDR2 are SGHVS and FNYEAQ.

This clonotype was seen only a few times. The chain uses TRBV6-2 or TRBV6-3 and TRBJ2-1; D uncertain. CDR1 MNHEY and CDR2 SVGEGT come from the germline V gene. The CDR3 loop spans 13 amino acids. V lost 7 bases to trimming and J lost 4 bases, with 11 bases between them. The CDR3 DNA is TGTGCCAGCAAACCTAACCTATACAATGAGCAGTTCTTC. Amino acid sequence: CASKPNLYNEQFF.

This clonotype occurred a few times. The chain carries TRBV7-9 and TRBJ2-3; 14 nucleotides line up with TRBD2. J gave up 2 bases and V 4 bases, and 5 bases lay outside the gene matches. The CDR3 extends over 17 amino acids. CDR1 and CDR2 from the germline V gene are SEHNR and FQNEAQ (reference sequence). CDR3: CASSWGGLAGVTDTQYF. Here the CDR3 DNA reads TGTGCCAGCAGCTGGGGGGGACTAGCGGGAGTCACAGATACGCAGTATTTT.

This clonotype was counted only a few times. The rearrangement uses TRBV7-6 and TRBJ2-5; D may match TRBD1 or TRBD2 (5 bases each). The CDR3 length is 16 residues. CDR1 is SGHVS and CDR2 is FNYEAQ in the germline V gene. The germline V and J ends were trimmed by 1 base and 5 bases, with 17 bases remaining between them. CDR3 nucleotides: TGTGCCAGCAGCTTAGAGGAGACAGAGGGACGGGAGACCCAGTACTTC. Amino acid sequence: CASSLEETEGRETQYF.

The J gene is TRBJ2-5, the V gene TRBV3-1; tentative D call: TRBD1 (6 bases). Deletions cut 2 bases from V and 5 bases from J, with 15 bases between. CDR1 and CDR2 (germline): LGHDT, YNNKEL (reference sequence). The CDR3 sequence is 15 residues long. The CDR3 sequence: CASSQSTGIVETQYF. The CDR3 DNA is TGTGCCAGCAGCCAATCTACAGGGATCGTGGAGACCCAGTACTTC.

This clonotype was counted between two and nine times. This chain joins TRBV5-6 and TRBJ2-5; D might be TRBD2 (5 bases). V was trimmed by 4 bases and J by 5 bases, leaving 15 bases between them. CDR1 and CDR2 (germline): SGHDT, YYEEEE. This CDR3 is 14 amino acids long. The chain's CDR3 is CASSEEGFRETQYF. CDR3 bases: TGTGCCAGCAGCGAAGAGGGCTTCCGGGAGACCCAGTACTTC.

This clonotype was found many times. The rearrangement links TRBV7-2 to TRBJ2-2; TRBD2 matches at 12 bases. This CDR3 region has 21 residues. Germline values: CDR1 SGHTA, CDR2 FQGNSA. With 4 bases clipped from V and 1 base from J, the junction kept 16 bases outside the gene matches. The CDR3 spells CASSSPGGLAGGLGNTGELFF. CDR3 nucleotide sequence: TGTGCCAGCAGCTCCCCCGGTGGGCTAGCGGGGGGGCTTGGGAACACCGGGGAGCTGTTTTTT.

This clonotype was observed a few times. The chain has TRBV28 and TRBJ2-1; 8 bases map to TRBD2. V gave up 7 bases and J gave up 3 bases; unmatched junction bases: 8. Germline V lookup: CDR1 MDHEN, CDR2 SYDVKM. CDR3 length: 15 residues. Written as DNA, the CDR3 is TGTGCCAGCAAGGAGCGGCGGGGGGTCTACAATGAGCAGTTCTTC. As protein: CASKERRGVYNEQFF.

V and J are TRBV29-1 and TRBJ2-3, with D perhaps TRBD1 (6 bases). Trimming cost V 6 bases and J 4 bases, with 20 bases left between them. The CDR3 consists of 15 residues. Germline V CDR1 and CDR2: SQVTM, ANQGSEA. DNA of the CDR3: TGCAGCGTGCCACCGGGAACAGGGATCCCAGATACGCAGTATTTT. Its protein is CSVPPGTGIPDTQYF.

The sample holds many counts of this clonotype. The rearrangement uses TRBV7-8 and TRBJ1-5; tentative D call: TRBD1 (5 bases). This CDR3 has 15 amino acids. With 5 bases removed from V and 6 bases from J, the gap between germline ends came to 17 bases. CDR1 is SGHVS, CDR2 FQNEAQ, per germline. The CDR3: CASSPKGAPAQPQHF. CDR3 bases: TGTGCCAGCAGCCCCAAAGGGGCACCAGCTCAGCCCCAGCATTTT.

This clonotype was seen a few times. As DNA, the CDR3 is TGTGCCAGCAGCCTGGACAGGGGAAAAGACGGCTACACCTTC. Its protein product is CASSLDRGKDGYTF. The chain couples TRBV7-6 to TRBJ1-2; 9 bases line up with TRBD1. V gave up 5 bases and J gave up 8 bases; unmatched junction bases: 9. This CDR3 has 14 residues. Germline CDR1 SGHVS, CDR2 FNYEAQ.

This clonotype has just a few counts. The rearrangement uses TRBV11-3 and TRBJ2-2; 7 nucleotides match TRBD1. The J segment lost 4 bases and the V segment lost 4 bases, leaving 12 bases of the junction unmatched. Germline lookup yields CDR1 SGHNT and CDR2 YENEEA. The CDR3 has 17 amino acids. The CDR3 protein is CASSSPHGQVSTGELFF. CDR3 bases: TGTGCCAGCAGCTCCCCACACGGACAGGTCAGCACCGGGGAGCTGTTTTTT.

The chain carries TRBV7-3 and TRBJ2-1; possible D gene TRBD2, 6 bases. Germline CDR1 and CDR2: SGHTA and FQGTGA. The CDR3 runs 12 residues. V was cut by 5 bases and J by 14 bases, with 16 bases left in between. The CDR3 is CASSAGTGVEFF. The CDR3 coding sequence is TGTGCCAGCAGCGCCGGGACGGGGGTAGAGTTCTTC.

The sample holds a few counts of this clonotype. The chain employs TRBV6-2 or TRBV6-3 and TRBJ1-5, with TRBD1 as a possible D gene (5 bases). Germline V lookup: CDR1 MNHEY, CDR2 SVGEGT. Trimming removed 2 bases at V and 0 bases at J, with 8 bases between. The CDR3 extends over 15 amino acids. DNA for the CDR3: TGTGCCAGCAGTTACGAGGGGATTAGCAATCAGCCCCAGCATTTT. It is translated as CASSYEGISNQPQHF.

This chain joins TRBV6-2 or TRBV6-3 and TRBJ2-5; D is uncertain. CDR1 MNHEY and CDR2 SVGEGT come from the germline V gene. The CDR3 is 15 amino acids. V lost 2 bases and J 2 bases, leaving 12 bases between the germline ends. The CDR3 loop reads CASSYKDFIQETQYF. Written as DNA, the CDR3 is TGTGCCAGCAGTTACAAAGACTTCATTCAAGAGACCCAGTACTTC.

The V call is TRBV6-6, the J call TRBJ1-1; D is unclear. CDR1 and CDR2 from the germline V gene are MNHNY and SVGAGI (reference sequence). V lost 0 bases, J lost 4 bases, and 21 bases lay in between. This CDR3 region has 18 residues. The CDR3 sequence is CASSYSYGVGLSFTEAFF. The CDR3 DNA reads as TGTGCCAGCAGTTACTCGTACGGGGTGGGGTTAAGTTTCACTGAAGCTTTCTTT.

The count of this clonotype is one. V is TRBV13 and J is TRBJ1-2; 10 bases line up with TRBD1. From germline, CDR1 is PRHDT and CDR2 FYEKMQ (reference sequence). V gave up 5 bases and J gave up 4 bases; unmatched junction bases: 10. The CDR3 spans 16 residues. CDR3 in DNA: TGTGCCAGCAGCCCCACCCCGACAGGGGGCCTCTATGGCTACACCTTC. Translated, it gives CASSPTPTGGLYGYTF.

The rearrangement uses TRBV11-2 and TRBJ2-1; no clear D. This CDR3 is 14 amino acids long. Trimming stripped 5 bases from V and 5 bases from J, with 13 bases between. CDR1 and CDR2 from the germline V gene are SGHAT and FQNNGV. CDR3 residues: CASSPYRANNEQFF. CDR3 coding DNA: TGTGCCAGCAGCCCATACCGGGCGAACAATGAGCAGTTCTTC.

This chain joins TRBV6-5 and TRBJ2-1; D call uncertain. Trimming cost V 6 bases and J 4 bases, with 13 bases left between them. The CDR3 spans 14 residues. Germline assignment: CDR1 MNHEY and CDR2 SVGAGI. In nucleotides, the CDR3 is TGTGCCAGCAGCTCTCTTCGCGAATACAATGAGCAGTTCTTC. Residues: CASSSLREYNEQFF.

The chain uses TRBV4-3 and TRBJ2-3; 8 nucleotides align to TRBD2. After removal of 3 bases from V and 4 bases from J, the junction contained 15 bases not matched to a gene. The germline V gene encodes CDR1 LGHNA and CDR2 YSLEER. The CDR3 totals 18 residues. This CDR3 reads CASSQGAMRGAFPDTQYF. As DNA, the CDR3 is TGCGCCAGCAGCCAGGGGGCTATGCGGGGGGCATTCCCAGATACGCAGTATTTT.

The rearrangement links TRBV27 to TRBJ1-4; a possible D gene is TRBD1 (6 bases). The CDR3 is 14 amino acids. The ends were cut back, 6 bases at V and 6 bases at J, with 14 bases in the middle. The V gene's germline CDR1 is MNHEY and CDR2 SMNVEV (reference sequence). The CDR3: CASRPWGAYEKLFF. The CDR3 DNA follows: TGTGCCAGCAGACCTTGGGGGGCGTATGAAAAACTGTTTTTT.

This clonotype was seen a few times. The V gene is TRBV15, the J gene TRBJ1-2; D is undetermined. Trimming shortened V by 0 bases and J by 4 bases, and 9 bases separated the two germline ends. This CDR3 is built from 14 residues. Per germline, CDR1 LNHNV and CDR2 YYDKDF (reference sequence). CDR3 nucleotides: TGTGCCACCAGCAGAGATCCACCAGCCTATGGCTACACCTTC. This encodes CATSRDPPAYGYTF.

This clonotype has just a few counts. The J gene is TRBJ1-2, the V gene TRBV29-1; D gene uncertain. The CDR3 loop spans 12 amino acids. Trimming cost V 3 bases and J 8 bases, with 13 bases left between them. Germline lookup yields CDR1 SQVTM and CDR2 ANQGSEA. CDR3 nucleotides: TGCAGCGTTGATTCGGGGTTGAACGGCTACACCTTC. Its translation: CSVDSGLNGYTF.

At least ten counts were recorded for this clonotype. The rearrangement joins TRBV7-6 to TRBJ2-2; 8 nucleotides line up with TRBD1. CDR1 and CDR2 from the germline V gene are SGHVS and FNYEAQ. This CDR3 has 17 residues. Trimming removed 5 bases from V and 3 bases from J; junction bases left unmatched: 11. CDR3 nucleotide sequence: TGTGCCAGCAGCACCCAATACAAGGACAGGGACACCGGGGAGCTGTTTTTT. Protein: CASSTQYKDRDTGELFF.

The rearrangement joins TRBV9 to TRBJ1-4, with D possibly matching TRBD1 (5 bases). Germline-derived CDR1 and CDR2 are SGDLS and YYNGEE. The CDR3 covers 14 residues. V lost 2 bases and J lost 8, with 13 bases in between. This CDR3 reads CASSVDQRGEKLFF. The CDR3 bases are TGTGCCAGCAGCGTCGACCAAAGGGGAGAAAAACTGTTTTTT.

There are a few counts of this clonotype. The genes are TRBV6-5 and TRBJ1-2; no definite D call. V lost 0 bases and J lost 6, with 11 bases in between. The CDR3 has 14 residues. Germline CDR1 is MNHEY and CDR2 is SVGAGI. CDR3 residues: CASSYSGSLHGYTF. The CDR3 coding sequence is TGTGCCAGCAGTTACTCAGGGTCTCTTCATGGCTACACCTTC.

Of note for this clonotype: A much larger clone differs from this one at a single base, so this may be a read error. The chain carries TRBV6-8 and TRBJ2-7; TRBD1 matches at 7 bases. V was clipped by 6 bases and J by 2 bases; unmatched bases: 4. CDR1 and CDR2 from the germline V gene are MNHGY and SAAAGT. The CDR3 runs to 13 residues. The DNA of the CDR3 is TGTGCCAGCAGCATCGGGACAGCCTACGAGCAGTACTTC. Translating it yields CASSIGTAYEQYF.

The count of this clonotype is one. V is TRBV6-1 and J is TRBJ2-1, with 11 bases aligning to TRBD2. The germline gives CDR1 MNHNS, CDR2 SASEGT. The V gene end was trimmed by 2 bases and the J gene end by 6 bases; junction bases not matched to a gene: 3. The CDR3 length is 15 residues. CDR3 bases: TGTGCCAGCAGTGAAATAGCGGGGGGGATCAATGAGCAGTTCTTC. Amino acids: CASSEIAGGINEQFF.

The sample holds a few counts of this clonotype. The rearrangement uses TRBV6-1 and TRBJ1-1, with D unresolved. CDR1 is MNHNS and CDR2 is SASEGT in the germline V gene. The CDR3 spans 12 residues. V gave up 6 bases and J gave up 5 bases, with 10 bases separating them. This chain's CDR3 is CASRAAGTEAFF. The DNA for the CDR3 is TGTGCCAGCAGGGCTGCGGGGACTGAAGCTTTCTTT.